The source of this TCR beta chain is a study of blood T cell repertoires in COVID-19. Study-level information: T cells, B-cell-depleted T cells, or PBMCs supplied cDNA or gDNA.

The study drew participants aged about 18 to 95 years from roughly 25 US areas. Resolution of symptoms, clearance, or two negative PCRs was present in recovered Cohort 3 donors. In the authors' workflow: The assay estimated nucleated cells by amplifying reference gene primers. This table comes from immunoSEQ multiplex PCR, and its TCRdb copy is limited to in-frame clones, with some not included. V, J and clone size derive from that table, while D and trimming were established from the DNA sequence. The table has fewer than 300,000 clones, 80% to 95% seen once. CDR1 and CDR2 from the germline V gene are SNHLY and FYNNEI. This CDR3 has 15 amino acids. V shed 7 bases, J shed 4 bases, and the junction held 9 bases outside the gene matches.

Sequencing was performed on PBMCs or T cells enriched from blood (not recorded which). This sequence joins TRBV2 and TRBJ2-5; 10 positions match TRBD1. The sequence was obtained from a woman between 25 and 40 years old who had recovered from COVID-19. This CDR3 reads CASTLGQGLIETQYF. DNA for the CDR3: TGTGCCAGCACCTTGGGACAGGGGCTAATAGAGACCCAGTACTTC.